This TCR beta chain came from a study of blood T cell repertoires in COVID-19 (dated by TCRdb to the early 2020s). In terms of the full investigation: Samples covering the acute and convalescent phases of COVID-19 were provided by collaborators in the United States, Italy and Spain. The material from the prospective study consisted of cDNA or gDNA derived from T cells, B-cell-depleted T cells, or PBMCs. Subjects who had been exposed to COVID-19, were actively infected with it, or had recovered from it provided the deeply sampled blood TCRbeta repertoires that made up the dataset. The repertoires were made available in a free public database intended to serve as a resource for research on the immune response to SARS-CoV-2. The samples were drawn from the first 160 participants of the ongoing ImmuneRACE study and from over 950 subjects provided by 6 global collaborators. Sample metadata almost always included a de-identified subject ID, COVID-19 status, age in years and sex. Where available, HLA class I and class II types were taken from metadata supplied by the sample provider and were not determined by assay-based typing. Study-wide findings and limitations: The quantity of clinical and demographic metadata differed by source and by participant and was supplied without curation.

Reading the germline V gene (reference sequence) gives CDR1 MNHEY and CDR2 SMNVEV. The CDR3 sequence holds 13 residues, the cysteine and phenylalanine included. Just CDR3 DNA is preserved here, 39 bases in frame from base 1. V is pruned by 6 bases and J by 5 bases, leaving 6 bases of the junction without a gene match. At one collaborating source in Seattle, patients were enrolled during active infection and were followed longitudinally through the course of disease. Collaborating institutions collected whole blood in K2EDTA tubes following their own protocols. For TCRbeta analysis, collaborator samples were shipped as frozen whole blood, as isolated PBMCs, or as DNA extracted from either sample type. Of note for this clone: No cognate antigen has been identified for it. One base away there is no much larger clone; base qualities are not given. This same CDR3 is encoded by further DNA sequences in the sample.

TCRbeta CDR3 regions were amplified from genomic DNA using the immunoSEQ Assay, a bias-controlled multiplex PCR. Concerning the study's data processing: Within the assay, amplification of reference gene primers was used to estimate how many nucleated cells each sample contained. To quantify the absolute abundance of each unique TCRbeta CDR3 rearrangement, sequence reads were collapsed and filtered. For each sample, productive Simpson clonality was calculated by taking the square root of Simpson's diversity index across productive rearrangements. What TCRdb holds here is the immuneACCESS table cut down to in-frame rearrangements. Part of the clones is not present; checked against another copy, under half of the missing clones reflect an unresolved V gene, and the others are unexplained. V and J calls and clone size come straight from that table; D and trimming were deduced from the DNA. The sample contains a few hundred thousand clones, roughly four fifths of them found a single time. The ten largest clones represent approximately 15% of the sample.

This receptor was taken from a person aged 65 to 85 with COVID-19, enrolled during active disease. The sample was peripheral blood. This receptor chain uses TRBV27 and TRBJ2-7; TRBD2 fits 8 bases in the junction. Here is the DNA: TGTGCCAGCAGGACGGGGGGGGTAAACGAGCAGTACTTC. It codes for CASRTGGVNEQYF.